A single sample gave rise to the 13 T cell receptor beta chains below, sequenced in a study of cytomegalovirus exposure and HLA in healthy donors. The PCR made use of 60 Vbeta and 13 Jbeta primers. The data were produced by immunoSEQ multiplex PCR, yet TCRdb's version contains in-frame clones alone and is incomplete. The sample lists approximately 200,000 clones, roughly 80% seen once, with approximately 5.4% in the top ten. Sequencing was performed on PBMCs. These receptors were obtained from a woman aged 25-40 years in good health and CMV-seropositive.

V gene TRBV7-9 combines with J gene TRBJ1-1, with D tentatively TRBD1 (5 bases). Germline V gene sequence: CDR1 SEHNR, CDR2 FQNEAQ (reference sequence). The CDR3 is 13 residues long. V lost 8 bases to trimming and J lost 4 bases, with 14 bases between them. The CDR3 protein is CASDEGLGTEAFF. CDR3 DNA sequence: TGTGCCAGCGACGAGGGACTCGGCACTGAAGCTTTCTTT.

The chain couples TRBV7-9 to TRBJ2-7; 8 bases match TRBD1. V lost 7 bases, J lost 2 bases, and 19 bases stayed unmatched. Germline-derived CDR1 and CDR2 are SEHNR and FQNEAQ (reference sequence). The length of the CDR3 is 18 residues. CDR3 in amino acids: CASTSLLDRVTTAYEQYF. The CDR3 bases are TGTGCCAGCACTTCTTTACTGGACAGGGTTACGACCGCCTACGAGCAGTACTTC.

This clone was found a few times. The chain employs TRBV5-8 and TRBJ1-1; a possible D gene is TRBD1 (5 bases). Germline V CDR1 and CDR2: SGHTS, YDEGEE. The CDR3 has 15 amino acids. With 2 bases removed from V and 0 bases from J, the gap between germline ends came to 11 bases. Here the CDR3 reads CASSLDTGVNTEAFF. In DNA, the CDR3 is TGTGCCAGCAGCTTAGACACGGGGGTGAACACTGAAGCTTTCTTT.

The V and J genes are TRBV7-8 and TRBJ1-4; unclear D gene. V was pared by 1 base and J by 8 bases, with 14 bases between. In germline, CDR1 is SGHVS, CDR2 FQNEAQ. This CDR3 spans 15 amino acids. The CDR3 region has the DNA TGTGCCAGCAGCTTAGAGGCGCCGCGGGTGGAAAAACTGTTTTTT. Its translation is CASSLEAPRVEKLFF.

In its sample, this clone was seen once. The chain employs TRBV5-5 and TRBJ2-7; 7 nucleotides match TRBD1. Germline V gives CDR1 SGHKS, CDR2 YYEKEE (reference sequence). CDR3 length: 16 residues. Losses at the gene ends were 1 base for V and 2 bases for J; bases not matched to a gene: 9. The DNA of the CDR3 is TGTGCCAGCAGCTTGCGAGGGGGCGCATGGGCCTACGAGCAGTACTTC. This codes for CASSLRGGAWAYEQYF. Variable domain in full (rest from reference TRBV5-5 and TRBJ2-7): DAGVTQSPTHLIKTRGQQVTLRCSPISGHKSVSWYQQVLGQGPQFIFQYYEKEERGRGNFPDRFSARQFPNYSSELNVNALLLGDSALYLCASSLRGGAWAYEQYFGPGTRLTVT.

This chain links TRBV12-5 with TRBJ2-1; TRBD1 aligns across 8 bases. There are 15 residues in the CDR3. Germline trimming cut 6 bases from V and 7 bases from J; bases unmatched to any gene: 11. From germline, CDR1 is LGHNT and CDR2 FRNRAP. CDR3 amino acids: CASGPGQGGLNEQFF. The CDR3 nucleotides read TGTGCTAGTGGCCCCGGACAGGGCGGGCTTAATGAGCAGTTCTTC.

Of note for this clone: At the DNA level, this CDR3 is encoded by other sequences in the same sample as well. The V and J genes are TRBV9 and TRBJ1-1, with D possibly matching TRBD1 (5 bases). The CDR3 consists of 13 residues. Germline CDR1 reads SGDLS; CDR2 reads YYNGEE. Deletions cut 0 bases from V and 8 bases from J, with 11 bases between. The CDR3 coding sequence is TGTGCCAGCAGCGTAGACGGGGGTGCGGAAGCTTTCTTT. Residues: CASSVDGGAEAFF.

V usage is TRBV6-5 and J usage is TRBJ1-6; D is undetermined. The germline V and J ends were trimmed by 9 bases and 2 bases, with 11 bases remaining between them. CDR1 and CDR2 (germline): MNHEY, SVGAGI. CDR3 size: 14 residues. The CDR3 DNA reads TGTGCCAGTTCCCAGGAAACCTATAATTCACCCCTCCACTTT. Translating it yields CASSQETYNSPLHF.

The V and J genes are TRBV11-3 and TRBJ2-3; TRBD1 agrees at 8 bases. The CDR3 is 15 amino acids. In germline, CDR1 is SGHNT, CDR2 YENEEA. Losses at the gene ends were 4 bases for V and 0 bases for J; bases not matched to a gene: 3. In DNA, the CDR3 is TGTGCCAGCAGCTCGACAGGGGCCAGCACAGATACGCAGTATTTT. It codes for CASSSTGASTDTQYF.

This clone was recorded once. The rearrangement joins TRBV28 to TRBJ1-2, with TRBD1 matching over 9 bases. This CDR3 is 16 amino acids long. Germline V gives CDR1 MDHEN, CDR2 SYDVKM. The V segment lost 8 bases and the J segment 1 base; nucleotides outside the gene matches: 11. This CDR3 is CASALPGTGSNYGYTF. CDR3 sequence (DNA): TGTGCCAGCGCACTCCCCGGGACAGGGAGTAACTATGGCTACACCTTC.

The rearrangement links TRBV7-9 to TRBJ1-2; the D gene is possibly TRBD1 (5 bases). The CDR3 covers 18 residues. V was shortened by 4 bases and J by 5 bases, with 26 bases between the two germline ends. Germline V lookup: CDR1 SEHNR, CDR2 FQNEAQ (reference sequence). CDR3 coding DNA: TGTGCCAGCAGCTCATCGGGGAGGGGAAAGGATTTGGGATATGGCTACACCTTC. As protein: CASSSSGRGKDLGYGYTF.

The chain has TRBV5-1 and TRBJ2-1; weak D call: TRBD1 (6 bases). V gave up 5 bases and J gave up 5 bases, with 14 bases separating them. CDR3 length equals 14 residues. The germline V gene encodes CDR1 SGHRS and CDR2 YFSETQ. This CDR3 is CASSRSGGHNEQFF. The CDR3 DNA reads as TGCGCCAGCAGTAGGTCTGGGGGCCACAATGAGCAGTTCTTC.

The chain has TRBV5-4 and TRBJ2-1, with D possibly matching TRBD2 (6 bases). This CDR3 comprises 15 residues. The germline V gene encodes CDR1 SGHNT and CDR2 YYREEE (reference sequence). V was trimmed by 4 bases and J by 8 bases, leaving 19 bases between them. CDR3 protein: CASSPGVAGIDEQFF. CDR3 nucleotide sequence: TGTGCCAGCAGCCCTGGAGTGGCGGGGATAGATGAGCAGTTCTTC.